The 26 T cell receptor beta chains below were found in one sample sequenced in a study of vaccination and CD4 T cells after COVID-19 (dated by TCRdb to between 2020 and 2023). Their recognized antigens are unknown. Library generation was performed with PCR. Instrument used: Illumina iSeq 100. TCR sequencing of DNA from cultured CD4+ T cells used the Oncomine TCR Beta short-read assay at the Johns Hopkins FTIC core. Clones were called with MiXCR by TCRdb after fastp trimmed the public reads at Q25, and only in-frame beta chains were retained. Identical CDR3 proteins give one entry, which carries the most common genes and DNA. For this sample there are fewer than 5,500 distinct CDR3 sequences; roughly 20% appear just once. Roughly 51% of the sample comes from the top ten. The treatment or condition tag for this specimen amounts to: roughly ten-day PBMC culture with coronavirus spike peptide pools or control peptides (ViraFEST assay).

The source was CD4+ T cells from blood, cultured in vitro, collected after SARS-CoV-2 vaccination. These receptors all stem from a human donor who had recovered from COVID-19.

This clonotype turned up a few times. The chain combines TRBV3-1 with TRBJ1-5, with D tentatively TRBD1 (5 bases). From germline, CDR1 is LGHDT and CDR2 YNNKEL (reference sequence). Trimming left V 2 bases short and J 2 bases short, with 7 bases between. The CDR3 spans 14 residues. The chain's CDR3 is CASSQTQGNQPQHF. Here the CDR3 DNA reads TGTGCCAGCAGCCAAACACAGGGCAATCAGCCCCAGCATTTT.

The CDR3 DNA is TGCGCCAGCAGTGACTCTTCCTTGGGGCATCTCACAGATACGCAGTATTTT. Amino acids: CASSDSSLGHLTDTQYF. This chain uses TRBV10-1 with TRBJ2-3; TRBD1 is a possible D gene (5 bases). V lost 3 bases to trimming and J lost 2 bases, with 18 bases between them. The CDR3 extends over 17 amino acids. Germline-derived CDR1 and CDR2 are WNHNN and SYGVQD (reference sequence).

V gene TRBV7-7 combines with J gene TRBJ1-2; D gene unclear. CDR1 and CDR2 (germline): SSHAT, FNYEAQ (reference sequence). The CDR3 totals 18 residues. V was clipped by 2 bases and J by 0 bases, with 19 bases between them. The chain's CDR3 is CASSLIFWQPNSNYGYTF. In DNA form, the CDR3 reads TGTGCCAGCAGCTTAATATTTTGGCAGCCAAATTCTAACTATGGCTACACCTTC.

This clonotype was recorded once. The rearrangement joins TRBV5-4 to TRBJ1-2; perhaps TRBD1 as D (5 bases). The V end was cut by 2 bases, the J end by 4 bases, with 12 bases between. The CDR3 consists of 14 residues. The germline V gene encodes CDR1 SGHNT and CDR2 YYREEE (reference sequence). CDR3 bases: TGTGCCAGCAGCTTCCCCGACAGAATCTATGGCTACACCTTC. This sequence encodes CASSFPDRIYGYTF. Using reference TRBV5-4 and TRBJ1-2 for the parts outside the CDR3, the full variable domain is ETGVTQSPTHLIKTRGQQVTLRCSSQSGHNTVSWYQQALGQGPQFIFQYYREEENGRGNFPPRFSGLQFPNYSSELNVNALELDDSALYLCASSFPDRIYGYTFGSGTRLTVV.

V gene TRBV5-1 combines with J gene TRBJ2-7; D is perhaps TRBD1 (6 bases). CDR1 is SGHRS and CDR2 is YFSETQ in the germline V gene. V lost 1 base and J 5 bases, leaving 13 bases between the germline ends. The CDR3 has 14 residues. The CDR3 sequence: CASSLILGAHEQYF. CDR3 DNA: TGCGCCAGCAGCTTGATCTTGGGGGCCCACGAGCAGTACTTC.

The CDR3 is CATQKVSGTIGEQFF. CDR3 nucleotides: TGTGCCACCCAGAAGGTGTCGGGGACCATAGGTGAGCAGTTCTTC. This sequence joins TRBV10-3 and TRBJ2-1; perhaps D is TRBD1 or TRBD2 (5 bases each). Germline assignment: CDR1 ENHRY and CDR2 SYGVKD. V lost 10 bases, J lost 9 bases, and 25 bases lay in between. The CDR3 consists of 15 residues.

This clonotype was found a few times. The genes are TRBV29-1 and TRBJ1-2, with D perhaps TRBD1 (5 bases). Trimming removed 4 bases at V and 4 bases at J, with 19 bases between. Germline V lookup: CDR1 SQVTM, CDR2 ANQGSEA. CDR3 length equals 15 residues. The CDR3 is CSVGGWRGRSYGYTF. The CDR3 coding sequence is TGCAGCGTTGGGGGTTGGAGGGGCAGGTCCTATGGCTACACCTTC.

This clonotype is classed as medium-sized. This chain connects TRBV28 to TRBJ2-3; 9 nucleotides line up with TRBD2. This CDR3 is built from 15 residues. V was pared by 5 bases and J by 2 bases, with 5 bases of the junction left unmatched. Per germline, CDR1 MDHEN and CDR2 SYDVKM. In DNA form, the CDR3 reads TGTGCCAGCAGTGGTAGCGGGGGACACACAGATACGCAGTATTTT. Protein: CASSGSGGHTDTQYF.

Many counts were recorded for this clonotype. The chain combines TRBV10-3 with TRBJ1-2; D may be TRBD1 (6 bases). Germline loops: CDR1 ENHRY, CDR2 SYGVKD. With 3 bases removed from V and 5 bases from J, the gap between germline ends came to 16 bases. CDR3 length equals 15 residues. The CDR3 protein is CAISERGAESYGYTF. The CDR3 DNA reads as TGTGCCATCAGTGAACGGGGGGCAGAATCGTATGGCTACACCTTC.

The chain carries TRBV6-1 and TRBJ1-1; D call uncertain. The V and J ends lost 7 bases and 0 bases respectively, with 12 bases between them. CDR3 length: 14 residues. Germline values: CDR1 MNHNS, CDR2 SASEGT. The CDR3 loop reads CASTPQEMNTEAFF. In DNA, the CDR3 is TGTGCCAGCACGCCCCAGGAGATGAACACTGAAGCTTTCTTT.

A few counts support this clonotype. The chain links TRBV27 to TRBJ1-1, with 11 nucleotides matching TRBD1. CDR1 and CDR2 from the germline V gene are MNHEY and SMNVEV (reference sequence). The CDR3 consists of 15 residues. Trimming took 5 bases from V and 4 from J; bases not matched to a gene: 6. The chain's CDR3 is CASSPRTGGITEAFF. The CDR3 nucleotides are TGTGCCAGCAGTCCCAGGACAGGGGGCATCACTGAAGCTTTCTTT.

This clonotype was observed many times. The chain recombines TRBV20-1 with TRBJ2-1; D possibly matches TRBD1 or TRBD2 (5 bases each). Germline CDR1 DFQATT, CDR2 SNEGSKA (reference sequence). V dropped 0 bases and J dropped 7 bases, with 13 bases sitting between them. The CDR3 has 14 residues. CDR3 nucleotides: TGCAGTGCTAGAGATGGGTTCTGGGGGAATGAGCAGTTCTTC. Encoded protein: CSARDGFWGNEQFF.

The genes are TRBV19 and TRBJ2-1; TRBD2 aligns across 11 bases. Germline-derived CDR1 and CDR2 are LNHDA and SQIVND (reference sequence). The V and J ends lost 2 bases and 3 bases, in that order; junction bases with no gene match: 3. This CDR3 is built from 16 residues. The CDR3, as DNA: TGTGCCAGTAGTATACTAGCGGGGGGCCACTACAATGAGCAGTTCTTC. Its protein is CASSILAGGHYNEQFF.

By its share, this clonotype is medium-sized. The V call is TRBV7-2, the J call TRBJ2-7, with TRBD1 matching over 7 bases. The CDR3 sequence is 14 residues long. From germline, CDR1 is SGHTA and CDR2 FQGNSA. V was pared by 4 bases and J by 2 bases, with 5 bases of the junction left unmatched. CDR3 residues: CASSSNRGTYEQYF. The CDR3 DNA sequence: TGTGCCAGCAGCTCCAACAGGGGCACCTACGAGCAGTACTTC.

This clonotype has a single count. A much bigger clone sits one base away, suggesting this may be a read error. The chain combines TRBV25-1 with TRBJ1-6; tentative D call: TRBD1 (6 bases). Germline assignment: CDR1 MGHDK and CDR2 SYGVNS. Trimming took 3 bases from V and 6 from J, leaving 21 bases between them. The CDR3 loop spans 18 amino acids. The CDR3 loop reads CASSDRRGRTAINSPLHF. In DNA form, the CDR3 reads TGTGCCAGCAGTGACCGAAGGGGGAGAACCGCCATTAATTCACCCCTCCACTTT.

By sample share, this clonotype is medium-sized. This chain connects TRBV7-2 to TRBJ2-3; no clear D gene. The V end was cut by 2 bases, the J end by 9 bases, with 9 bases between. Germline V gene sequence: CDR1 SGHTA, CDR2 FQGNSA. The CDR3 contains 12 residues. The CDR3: CASSLLVTTQYF. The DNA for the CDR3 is TGTGCCAGCAGCTTACTCGTGACCACGCAGTATTTT.

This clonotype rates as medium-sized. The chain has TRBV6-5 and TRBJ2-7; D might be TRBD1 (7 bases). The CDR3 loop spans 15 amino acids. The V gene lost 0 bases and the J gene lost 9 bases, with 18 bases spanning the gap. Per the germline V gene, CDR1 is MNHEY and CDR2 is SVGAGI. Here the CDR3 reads CASSYSSRGQGGQYF. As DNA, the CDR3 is TGTGCCAGCAGTTACTCGTCAAGGGGGCAGGGAGGGCAGTACTTC.

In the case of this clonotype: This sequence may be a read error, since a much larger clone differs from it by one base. CDR3 amino acids: CASSGGSPPHF. The CDR3 DNA sequence: TGTGCCAGCAGCGGGGGTTCACCCCCCCACTTT. The chain has TRBV6-1 and TRBJ1-6; D is possibly TRBD1 (5 bases). The CDR3 consists of 11 residues. Germline CDR1 is MNHNS and CDR2 is SASEGT.

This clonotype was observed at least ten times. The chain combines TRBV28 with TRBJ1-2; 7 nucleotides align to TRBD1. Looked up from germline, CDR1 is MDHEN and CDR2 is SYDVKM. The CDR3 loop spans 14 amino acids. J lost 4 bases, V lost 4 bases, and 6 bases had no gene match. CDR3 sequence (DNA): TGTGCCAGCAGTTCCTCCGGGACAGTCTATGGCTACACCTTC. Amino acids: CASSSSGTVYGYTF.

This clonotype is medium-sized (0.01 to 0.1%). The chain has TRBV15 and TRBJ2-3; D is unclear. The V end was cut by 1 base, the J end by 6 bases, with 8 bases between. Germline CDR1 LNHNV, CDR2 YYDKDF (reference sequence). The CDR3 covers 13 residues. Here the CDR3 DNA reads TGTGCCACCAGCAGAGTTGTCGAGGATACGCAGTATTTT. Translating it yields CATSRVVEDTQYF.

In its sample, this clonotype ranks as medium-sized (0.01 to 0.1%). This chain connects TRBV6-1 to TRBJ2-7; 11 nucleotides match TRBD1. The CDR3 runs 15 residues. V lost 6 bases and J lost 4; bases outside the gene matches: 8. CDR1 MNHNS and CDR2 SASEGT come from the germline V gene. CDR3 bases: TGTGCCAGCAGCCTCCGGGACAGGGGGGTTTACGAGCAGTACTTC. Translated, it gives CASSLRDRGVYEQYF.

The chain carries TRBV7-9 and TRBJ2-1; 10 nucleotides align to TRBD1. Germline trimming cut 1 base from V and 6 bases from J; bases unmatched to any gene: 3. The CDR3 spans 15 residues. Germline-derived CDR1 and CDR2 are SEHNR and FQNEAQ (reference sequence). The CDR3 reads CASSLGDRGSNEQFF. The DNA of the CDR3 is TGTGCCAGCAGCTTAGGGGACAGGGGTTCCAATGAGCAGTTCTTC.

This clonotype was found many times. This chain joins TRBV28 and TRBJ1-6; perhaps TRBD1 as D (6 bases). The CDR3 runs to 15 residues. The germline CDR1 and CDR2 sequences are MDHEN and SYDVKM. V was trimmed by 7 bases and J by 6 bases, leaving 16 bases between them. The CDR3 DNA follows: TGTGCCAGCACTCCCGGGGGCTTACGTAATTCACCCCTCCACTTT. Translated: CASTPGGLRNSPLHF.

The CDR3 here is CATRQTGDTEAFF. CDR3 sequence (DNA): TGTGCCACCAGGCAAACAGGGGACACTGAAGCTTTCTTT. V and J are TRBV24-1 and TRBJ1-1; 7 positions match TRBD1. V shed 7 bases and J 3 bases; nucleotides not matched to a gene: 4. The CDR3 is made up of 13 amino acids. CDR1 is KGHDR and CDR2 is SFDVKD in the germline V gene.

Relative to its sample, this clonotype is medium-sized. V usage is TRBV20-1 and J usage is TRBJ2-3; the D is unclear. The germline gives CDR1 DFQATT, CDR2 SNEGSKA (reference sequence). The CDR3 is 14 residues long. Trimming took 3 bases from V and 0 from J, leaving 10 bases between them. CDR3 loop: CSASGQISTDTQYF. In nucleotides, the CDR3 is TGCAGTGCTAGTGGCCAGATTAGCACAGATACGCAGTATTTT.

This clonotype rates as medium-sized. CDR3 loop: CASSPPGLAGGTQETQYF. The CDR3 DNA is TGTGCCAGCAGCCCCCCGGGACTAGCGGGGGGGACACAAGAGACCCAGTACTTC. The genes are TRBV7-9 and TRBJ2-5; TRBD2 agrees at 16 bases. Trimming took 5 bases from V and 2 from J; bases not matched to a gene: 8. Germline lookup yields CDR1 SEHNR and CDR2 FQNEAQ (reference sequence). The CDR3 length is 18 residues. Full variable domain (missing parts from reference TRBV7-9 and TRBJ2-5): DTGVSQNPRHKITKRGQNVTFRCDPISEHNRLYWYRQTLGQGPEFLTYFQNEAQLEKSRLLSDRFSAERPKGSFSTLEIQRTEQGDSAMYLCASSPPGLAGGTQETQYFGPGTRLLVL.